The rows below give T cell receptor beta chains drawn from one sample of a study of blood T cell repertoires in COVID-19. Profiled with immunoSEQ multiplex PCR; TCRdb holds only in-frame clones, not every one. The repertoire holds roughly 150,000 clones, with 70% to 80% as singletons. Sequencing used peripheral blood. These receptors originate from a man aged 60 to 75 with acute or convalescent COVID-19. Both conserved end residues are part of each CDR3. A D gene is named only where the DNA matches it firmly. Size tells how often a clone was seen (once, few, many) or the class of an expanded clone, and some rows leave it out.

cdr3_nt: TGTGCCAGCAGCGAAACGGCAGGGGTAGGAACTGAAGCTTTCTTT
cdr3_aa: CASSETAGVGTEAFF
j_call: TRBJ1-1
d_call: NA
clone_size: NA
v_call: TRBV3-1/TRBV3-2

cdr3_nt: TGTGCCAGCAGCCAGGGGGGCCAGGCCAACTATGGCTACACCTTC
cdr3_aa: CASSQGGQANYGYTF
j_call: TRBJ1-2
d_call: TRBD1
clone_size: once
v_call: TRBV5-5

cdr3_nt: TGCGCCAGCAGCCAGAGCAGCAATCAGCCCCAGCATTTT
cdr3_aa: CASSQSSNQPQHF
j_call: TRBJ1-5
d_call: NA
clone_size: NA
v_call: TRBV4-3

cdr3_nt: TGTGCCAGCAGCCAAGACGGGGGGGCTGAAGCTTTCTTT
cdr3_aa: CASSQDGGAEAFF
j_call: TRBJ1-1
d_call: NA
clone_size: NA
v_call: TRBV3-1/TRBV3-2

cdr3_nt: TGTGCCAGCAGCCCGCTAGCGTCGGGCTACGAGCAGTACTTC
cdr3_aa: CASSPLASGYEQYF
j_call: TRBJ2-7
d_call: NA
clone_size: NA
v_call: TRBV7-2

cdr3_nt: TGCGCCAGCAGCCCTTCCCAGGGGACCTATGGCTACACCTTC
cdr3_aa: CASSPSQGTYGYTF
j_call: TRBJ1-2
d_call: NA
clone_size: once
v_call: TRBV4-3

cdr3_nt: TGTGCTAGTGGTTTGGATCGACAGGGCAAGAGGAACACCATATATTTT
cdr3_aa: CASGLDRQGKRNTIYF
j_call: TRBJ1-3
d_call: TRBD1
clone_size: NA
v_call: TRBV12-5

cdr3_nt: TGTGCCAGCAGCCCTAGGGGATCCCCTAACTATGGCTACACCTTC
cdr3_aa: CASSPRGSPNYGYTF
j_call: TRBJ1-2
d_call: NA
clone_size: NA
v_call: TRBV7-6

cdr3_nt: TGTGCCACCAGCAGACTCACAGGGGGACGACAGCCCCAGCATTTT
cdr3_aa: CATSRLTGGRQPQHF
j_call: TRBJ1-5
d_call: TRBD1
clone_size: NA
v_call: TRBV15

cdr3_nt: TGCAGTGCTAGTCGGGGGAACTATGGCTACACCTTC
cdr3_aa: CSASRGNYGYTF
j_call: TRBJ1-2
d_call: NA
clone_size: NA
v_call: TRBV20-1

cdr3_nt: TGTGCCAGTAGGGGGCCGAATTCACCCCTCCACTTT
cdr3_aa: CASRGPNSPLHF
j_call: TRBJ1-6
d_call: NA
clone_size: NA
v_call: TRBV19

cdr3_nt: TGCGCCAGCAGCTTGGGGCAGAATCAAGAGACCCAGTACTTC
cdr3_aa: CASSLGQNQETQYF
j_call: TRBJ2-5
d_call: NA
clone_size: NA
v_call: TRBV5-1

cdr3_nt: TGTGCCAGCAGCCCCGGGACTGAATATGGCTACACCTTC
cdr3_aa: CASSPGTEYGYTF
j_call: TRBJ1-2
d_call: NA
clone_size: NA
v_call: TRBV7-3

cdr3_nt: TGTGCCAGCAGTTACGGCGGGACAGGGGCGCTGGCTGAAGCTTTCTTT
cdr3_aa: CASSYGGTGALAEAFF
j_call: TRBJ1-1
d_call: TRBD1
clone_size: NA
v_call: TRBV6-5

cdr3_nt: TGTGCCAGCAGTTACGGAGGGGGCGGGTATGGCTACACCTTC
cdr3_aa: CASSYGGGGYGYTF
j_call: TRBJ1-2
d_call: TRBD1
clone_size: few
v_call: TRBV6-5

cdr3_nt: TGCGCCAGCAGCTTGGTTAGCTACGAGCAGTACTTC
cdr3_aa: CASSLVSYEQYF
j_call: TRBJ2-7
d_call: NA
clone_size: NA
v_call: TRBV5-1

cdr3_nt: TGTGCCAGCAGCTCGGGACAGAAATTCACTGAAGCTTTCTTT
cdr3_aa: CASSSGQKFTEAFF
j_call: TRBJ1-1
d_call: TRBD1
clone_size: few
v_call: TRBV7-2

cdr3_nt: TGTGCCAGCAGCGTTAGCGGGGGGGCAACAGATACGCAGTATTTT
cdr3_aa: CASSVSGGATDTQYF
j_call: TRBJ2-3
d_call: TRBD2
clone_size: NA
v_call: TRBV9

cdr3_nt: TGTGCCAGCAGTGAAAGGGGAAACGGCAATCAGCCCCAGCATTTT
cdr3_aa: CASSERGNGNQPQHF
j_call: TRBJ1-5
d_call: NA
clone_size: NA
v_call: TRBV6-1

cdr3_nt: TGCGCCAGCAGCCAAAACCCGGGATCCATGGTGGGGGAGCAGTACTTC
cdr3_aa: CASSQNPGSMVGEQYF
j_call: TRBJ2-7
d_call: NA
clone_size: NA
v_call: TRBV4-1

cdr3_nt: TGCGCCAGCACCCCCACCAGGGGGCCAGGGGCCAACGTCCTGACTTTC
cdr3_aa: CASTPTRGPGANVLTF
j_call: TRBJ2-6
d_call: TRBD1
clone_size: NA
v_call: TRBV4-1

cdr3_nt: TGTGCCAGCAGCTTAAGAGTGACAGGGGACACTGAAGCTTTCTTT
cdr3_aa: CASSLRVTGDTEAFF
j_call: TRBJ1-1
d_call: TRBD1
clone_size: NA
v_call: TRBV7-6

cdr3_nt: TGTGCCAGCAGTCTCGGACAGGGTAGCACAGATACGCAGTATTTT
cdr3_aa: CASSLGQGSTDTQYF
j_call: TRBJ2-3
d_call: TRBD1
clone_size: NA
v_call: TRBV9

cdr3_nt: TGTGCCTGGAGTGTACGTGGACAAGTTAATGAAAAACTGTTTTTT
cdr3_aa: CAWSVRGQVNEKLFF
j_call: TRBJ1-4
d_call: NA
clone_size: once
v_call: TRBV30

cdr3_nt: TGTGCCAGTAGTACCAGTGAGGGACAGCTCGACTCTGGAAACACCATATATTTT
cdr3_aa: CASSTSEGQLDSGNTIYF
j_call: TRBJ1-3
d_call: TRBD1
clone_size: NA
v_call: TRBV19